This TCR beta chain stems from a study of vaccination effects on CD4 cells after COVID-19. The wider study: Samples from a couple of convalescent patients were given 16 days and one week before vaccination.

General study findings and limits: Late in the post-vaccination period, infection-induced and vaccine-induced clones underwent marked clonal contraction.

Looked up from germline, CDR1 is SGDLS and CDR2 is YYNGEE. V dropped 0 bases and J dropped 5 bases, with 11 bases sitting between them. The CDR3 runs to 14 residues. Here immunoSEQ multiplex PCR was the method, and the copy in TCRdb shows in-frame clones only, minus some. The data contain nearly 45,000 clones, around 79% of them singletons. Turning to this clone: The antigen remains unidentified.

Antigen-specific CD4+ T cells were expanded (with viral peptide pools) by the ViraFEST assay ahead of sequencing. Around day 10 of culture, CD4+ T cells were separated out. The individual was infected with SARS-CoV-2 between March and December 2020, as confirmed by PCR. The chain combines TRBV9 with TRBJ1-1; D call uncertain. This receptor was taken from a human donor who had a prior SARS-CoV-2 infection. The sequenced sample was CD4+ T cells from PBMCs cultured with a peptide pool, obtained before COVID-19 vaccination. This CDR3 reads CASSVDVGRTEAFF. CDR3 in DNA: TGTGCCAGCAGCGTAGACGTGGGAAGAACTGAAGCTTTCTTT.